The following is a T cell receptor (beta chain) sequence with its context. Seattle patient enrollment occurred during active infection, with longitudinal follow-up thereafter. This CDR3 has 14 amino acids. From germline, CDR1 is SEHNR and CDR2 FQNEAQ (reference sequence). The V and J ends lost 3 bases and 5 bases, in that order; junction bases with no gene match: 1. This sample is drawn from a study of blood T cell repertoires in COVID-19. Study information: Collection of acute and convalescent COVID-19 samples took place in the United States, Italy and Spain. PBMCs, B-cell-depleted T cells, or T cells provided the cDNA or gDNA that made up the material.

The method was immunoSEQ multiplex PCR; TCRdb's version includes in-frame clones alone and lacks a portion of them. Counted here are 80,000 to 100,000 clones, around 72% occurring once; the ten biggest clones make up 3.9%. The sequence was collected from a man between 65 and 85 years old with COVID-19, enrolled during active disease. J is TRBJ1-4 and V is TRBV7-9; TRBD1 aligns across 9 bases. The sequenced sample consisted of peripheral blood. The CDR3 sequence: CASSLGTGNEKLFF. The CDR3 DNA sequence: TGTGCCAGCAGCTTGGGGACAGGGAATGAAAAACTGTTTTTT.